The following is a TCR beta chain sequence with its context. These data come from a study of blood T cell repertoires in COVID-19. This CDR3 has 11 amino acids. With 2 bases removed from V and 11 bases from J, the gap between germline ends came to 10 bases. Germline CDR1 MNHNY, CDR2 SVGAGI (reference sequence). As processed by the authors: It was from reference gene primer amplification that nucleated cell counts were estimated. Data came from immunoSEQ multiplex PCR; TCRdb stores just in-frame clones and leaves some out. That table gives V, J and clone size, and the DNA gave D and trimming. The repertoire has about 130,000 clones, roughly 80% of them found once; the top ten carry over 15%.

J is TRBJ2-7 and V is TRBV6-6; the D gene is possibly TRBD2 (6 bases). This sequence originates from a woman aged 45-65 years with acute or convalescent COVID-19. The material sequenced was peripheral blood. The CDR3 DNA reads TGTGCCAGCAGTTACACTGGAGGGAAGTACTTC. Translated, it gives CASSYTGGKYF.